These T cell receptor beta chains were read from a single sample in a study of blood T cell repertoires in COVID-19. TCRdb's table, derived via immunoSEQ multiplex PCR, lists solely in-frame clones and lacks some. The repertoire has 250,000 or so clones, about 86% of them found once; the top ten carry approximately 3.6%. The source material was PBMCs or T cells enriched from blood (not recorded which). All receptors come from a man between 50 and 59 years old who had recovered from COVID-19. Both conserved end residues are part of each CDR3. A D gene is named only where the DNA matches it firmly. Rows may omit the clone size; those that give it use once, few, many or a size class.

J gene,D gene,clone size,V gene,CDR3 DNA,CDR3 protein
TRBJ2-3,TRBD2,-,TRBV27,TGTGCCAGCAGTCCGCTACGACCCCGGACTAGCGGCAGCACAGATACGCAGTATTTT,CASSPLRPRTSGSTDTQYF
TRBJ2-7,-,-,TRBV11-1,TGTGCCAGCAGCTTAGAGTGGCGGGATCCCTCCTACGAGCAGTACTTC,CASSLEWRDPSYEQYF
TRBJ2-7,TRBD2,-,TRBV10-3,TGTGCCATCGGGCCCCGGGGGGGTCCGTCTGAGCAGTACTTC,CAIGPRGGPSEQYF
TRBJ2-5,TRBD2,few,TRBV11-2,TGTGCCAGTGATGGACTAGCGGGGATACAAGAGACCCAGTACTTC,CASDGLAGIQETQYF
TRBJ1-1,-,-,TRBV5-4,TGTGCCAGCAGCCGTCCGGGACACACAAACACTGAAGCTTTCTTT,CASSRPGHTNTEAFF
TRBJ2-1,TRBD2,few,TRBV27,TGTGCCAGCAGTCGGGGGGGGACTAGATATTTCCATGAGCAGTTCTTC,CASSRGGTRYFHEQFF
TRBJ2-1,-,few,TRBV11-2,TGTGCCAGCAGCTTGACAGGCTTATCCTACAATGAGCAGTTCTTC,CASSLTGLSYNEQFF
TRBJ2-7,-,-,TRBV6-2/TRBV6-3,TGTGCCAGCAGTTTCAGGTACGAGCAGTACTTC,CASSFRYEQYF
TRBJ2-2,TRBD1,-,TRBV5-1,TGCGCCAGCAGCAAACGGGACAGGGTTGACGGTTATGATCCCGGGGAGCTGTTTTTT,CASSKRDRVDGYDPGELFF
TRBJ2-1,-,-,TRBV20-1,TGCAGTGCATCAATGGAGCAGTTCTTC,CSASMEQFF
TRBJ1-5,TRBD1,-,TRBV5-1,TGCGCCAGCAGCCTCGGGACAGAGGGAAATCAGCCCCAGCATTTT,CASSLGTEGNQPQHF
TRBJ1-3,-,-,TRBV7-2,TGTGCCAGCAGCTCGAGCCTCTTTACGGGAAACACCATATATTTT,CASSSSLFTGNTIYF